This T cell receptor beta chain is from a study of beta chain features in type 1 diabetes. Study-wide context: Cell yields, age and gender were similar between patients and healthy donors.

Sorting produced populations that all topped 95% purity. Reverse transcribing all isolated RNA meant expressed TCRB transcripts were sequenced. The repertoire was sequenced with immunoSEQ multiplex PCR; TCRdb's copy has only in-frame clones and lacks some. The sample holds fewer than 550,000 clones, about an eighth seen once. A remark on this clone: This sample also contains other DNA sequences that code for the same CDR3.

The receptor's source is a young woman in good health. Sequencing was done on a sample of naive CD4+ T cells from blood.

The chain's CDR3 is CASSVGGYTGELFF. Written as DNA, the CDR3 is TGTGCCAGCAGCGTAGGCGGATACACCGGGGAGCTGTTTTTT. The rearrangement joins TRBV9 to TRBJ2-2; no reliable D call. The length of the CDR3 is 14 residues. V lost 0 bases, J lost 3 bases, and 6 bases lay in between. Germline V gives CDR1 SGDLS, CDR2 YYNGEE.